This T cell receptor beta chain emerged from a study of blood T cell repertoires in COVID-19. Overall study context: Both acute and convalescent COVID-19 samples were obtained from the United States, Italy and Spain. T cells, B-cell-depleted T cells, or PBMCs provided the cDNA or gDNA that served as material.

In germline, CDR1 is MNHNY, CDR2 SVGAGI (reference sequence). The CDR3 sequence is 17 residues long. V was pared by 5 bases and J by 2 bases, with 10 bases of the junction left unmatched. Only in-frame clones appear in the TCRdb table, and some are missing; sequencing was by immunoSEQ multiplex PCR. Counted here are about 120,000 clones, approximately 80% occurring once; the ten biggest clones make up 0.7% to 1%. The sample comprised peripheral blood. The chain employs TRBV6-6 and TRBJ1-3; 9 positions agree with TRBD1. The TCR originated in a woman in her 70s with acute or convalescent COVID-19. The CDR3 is CASSPITRTGAGNTIYF. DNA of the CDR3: TGTGCCAGCAGTCCTATAACCCGGACAGGGGCTGGAAACACCATATATTTT.